These 22 T cell receptor beta chains were sequenced from one sample in a study of T-cell reconstitution after alpha-beta-depleted transplantation in children. During its preparation, the TCRbeta library received unique molecular identifiers. A single record per CDR3 protein comes from TCRdb applying MiXCR to the PCR reads. The sample has 480,000 or so distinct CDR3 sequences; 8% to 11% are singletons. The sample was PBMCs, taken before TCRalphabeta/CD19-depleted stem cell transplant. The receptors were sampled from a child between 2 and 9 years old with inherited bone marrow failure, due to receive a stem cell transplant.

The chain couples TRBV19 to TRBJ1-2, with D unresolved. Germline V gene lookup returns CDR1 LNHDA and CDR2 SQIVND (reference sequence). Trimming left V 10 bases short and J 8 bases short, with 14 bases between. The CDR3 contains 11 residues. The CDR3, as DNA: TGTGCCACCACACGAGGGAGCGGCTACACCTTC. Translated, it gives CATTRGSGYTF.

The chain uses TRBV28 and TRBJ1-5; D gene ambiguous. There are 14 residues in the CDR3. V gave up 6 bases and J gave up 5 bases, with 14 bases separating them. CDR1 and CDR2 (germline): MDHEN, SYDVKM. CDR3 in amino acids: CASRPVRGYQPQHF. The DNA of the CDR3 is TGTGCCAGCAGGCCCGTCCGGGGATATCAGCCCCAGCATTTT.

This clonotype was observed many times. CDR3 DNA: TGCGCCCCTAGGGATGTCCAGGAGACCCAGTACTTC. Protein: CAPRDVQETQYF. V and J are TRBV5-1 and TRBJ2-5, with D unresolved. Germline V gene sequence: CDR1 SGHRS, CDR2 YFSETQ. V was trimmed by 10 bases and J by 5 bases, leaving 15 bases between them. This CDR3 has 12 residues.

Notes on this clonotype: A much larger clone lies one base from this, so it may be a read error. This sequence joins TRBV27 and TRBJ2-1, with D possibly called TRBD1 or TRBD2 (5 bases each). The CDR3 totals 13 residues. CDR1 and CDR2 from the germline V gene are MNHEY and SMNVEV (reference sequence). The CDR3: CASNLGTNNEQFF. CDR3 nucleotide sequence: TGTGCCAGCAATTTAGGGACGAACAATGAGCAGTTCTTC.

To note about this clonotype: This may be a read error: a much more frequent sequence differs by one nucleotide. This chain uses TRBV13 with TRBJ2-5; D gene uncertain. Germline V gene sequence: CDR1 PRHDT, CDR2 FYEKMQ (reference sequence). This CDR3 has 14 amino acids. V gave up 2 bases and J gave up 10 bases, with 17 bases separating them. For the CDR3, the DNA is TGTGCCAGCAGCTTATTGTTTAGCAAAAAGATCCAGTACTTC. Translation: CASSLLFSKKIQYF.

This clonotype was seen more than once but under ten times. The rearrangement uses TRBV6-2 or TRBV6-3 and TRBJ2-1; 11 nucleotides align to TRBD2. CDR1 and CDR2 (germline): MNHEY, SVGEGT. J lost 6 bases, V lost 6 bases, and 10 bases had no gene match. CDR3 length equals 16 residues. This CDR3 reads CASRTPHSGRVNEQFF. DNA for the CDR3: TGTGCCAGCAGAACCCCCCATAGCGGGAGGGTCAATGAGCAGTTCTTC.

This clonotype was counted at least ten times. The chain carries TRBV29-1 and TRBJ2-1, with D perhaps given as TRBD1 or TRBD2 (5 bases each). The germline V and J ends were trimmed by 2 bases and 5 bases, with 16 bases remaining between them. There are 15 residues in the CDR3. Germline V lookup: CDR1 SQVTM, CDR2 ANQGSEA. The CDR3 coding sequence is TGCAGCGTTGAAAAATCAGGGTCGAGGGACAATGAGCAGTTCTTC. Amino acids: CSVEKSGSRDNEQFF.

At least ten counts were recorded for this clonotype. The chain uses TRBV7-2 and TRBJ2-1; D unclear. Trimming pared 5 bases from V and 8 bases from J, leaving 10 bases between. Germline V lookup: CDR1 SGHTA, CDR2 FQGNSA. This CDR3 contains 12 residues. CDR3 loop: CASSPPIDEQFF. Here the CDR3 DNA reads TGTGCCAGCAGCCCTCCTATTGATGAGCAGTTCTTC.

V is TRBV20-1 and J is TRBJ2-7; no clear D gene. Germline lookup yields CDR1 DFQATT and CDR2 SNEGSKA (reference sequence). Trimming removed 4 bases from V and 3 bases from J, with 10 bases in between. The CDR3 is 12 residues long. CDR3 protein: CSAKPNNYEQYF. DNA for the CDR3: TGCAGTGCTAAGCCTAACAACTACGAGCAGTACTTC.

This clonotype was seen at least ten times. The gene calls are TRBV15 and TRBJ1-3, with unresolved D. Germline loops: CDR1 LNHNV, CDR2 YYDKDF (reference sequence). The CDR3 consists of 15 residues. V was shortened by 0 bases and J by 3 bases, with 9 bases between the two germline ends. The CDR3 region has the DNA TGTGCCACCAGCAGAGATTTCGGTTTTGGAAACACCATATATTTT. It is translated as CATSRDFGFGNTIYF.

This clonotype came up many times. This chain links TRBV20-1 with TRBJ2-5, with D perhaps matching TRBD1 (6 bases). The V gene lost 6 bases and the J gene lost 10 bases, with 21 bases spanning the gap. The CDR3 has 13 residues. Looked up from germline, CDR1 is DFQATT and CDR2 is SNEGSKA (reference sequence). The DNA of the CDR3 is TGCAGTGCGTTTCATACAGGGAAGAGAGTCCAGTACTTC. It translates to CSAFHTGKRVQYF.

This clonotype came up many times. The chain joins TRBV29-1 to TRBJ2-5; TRBD1 aligns across 7 bases. The junction had 5 bases not matched to a gene; V was cut back by 4 bases and J by 3 bases. The CDR3 has 13 residues. From germline, CDR1 is SQVTM and CDR2 ANQGSEA. CDR3 sequence reads: CSVVGQGEETQYF. DNA of the CDR3: TGCAGCGTTGTCGGGCAGGGGGAAGAGACCCAGTACTTC.

This clonotype was recorded a few times. This chain's CDR3 is CASSLGGLVDPYEQYF. In nucleotides, the CDR3 is TGTGCCAGCAGCTTAGGAGGACTAGTGGACCCCTACGAGCAGTACTTC. V usage is TRBV7-6 and J usage is TRBJ2-7; 7 nucleotides agree with TRBD2. The V gene's germline CDR1 is SGHVS and CDR2 FNYEAQ. CDR3 size: 16 residues. J lost 2 bases, V lost 1 base, and 8 bases had no gene match.

As regards this clonotype: At one boundary the junction diverges from the germline segment, which might be a read error. The rearrangement joins TRBV7-2 to TRBJ2-1; 9 bases line up with TRBD2. CDR3 size: 15 residues. Germline V gene lookup returns CDR1 SGHTA and CDR2 FQGNSA. The CDR3 here is CAGSFLAGDYNEQFF. CDR3 in DNA: TGTGCCGGCAGCTTCTTAGCGGGAGACTACAATGAGCAGTTCTTC.

Ten or more counts support this clonotype. The rearrangement joins TRBV20-1 to TRBJ2-7; weak D call: TRBD2 (7 bases). The CDR3 runs 13 residues. Germline V gives CDR1 DFQATT, CDR2 SNEGSKA (reference sequence). V lost 3 bases to trimming and J lost 1 base, with 10 bases between them. Here the CDR3 DNA reads TGCAGTGCTAGGCGGGGGCTATCCTACGAGCAGTACTTC. Translated, it gives CSARRGLSYEQYF.

This clonotype was counted at least ten times. The DNA for the CDR3 is TGTGCCAGCAGTTTAGGGGACAGGGAGGGCTACGAGCAGTACTTC. Its translation is CASSLGDREGYEQYF. The rearrangement uses TRBV12-3 or TRBV12-4 and TRBJ2-7; TRBD1 agrees at 9 bases. This CDR3 spans 15 amino acids. V lost 1 base, J lost 3 bases, and 4 bases stayed unmatched.

This clonotype was seen at least ten times. The chain links TRBV12-3 or TRBV12-4 to TRBJ2-1; weak D call: TRBD2 (6 bases). The CDR3 loop spans 14 amino acids. Trimming left V 7 bases short and J 9 bases short, with 19 bases between. CDR3 in amino acids: CASTSGSANIEQFF. DNA for the CDR3: TGTGCCAGCACCAGCGGGTCGGCTAACATTGAGCAGTTCTTC.

The sample holds a few counts of this clonotype. The J gene is TRBJ2-7, the V gene TRBV20-1; 7 nucleotides match TRBD2. The J segment lost 0 bases and the V segment lost 6 bases, leaving 23 bases of the junction unmatched. The CDR3 is 19 amino acids. From germline, CDR1 is DFQATT and CDR2 SNEGSKA (reference sequence). DNA of the CDR3: TGCAGTGCCGGAGGGTCCCCCATTGCGGGGGATCGGGTCTCCTACGAGCAGTACTTC. Encoded protein: CSAGGSPIAGDRVSYEQYF.

This clonotype was recorded at least ten times. The chain employs TRBV27 and TRBJ2-7; possible D gene TRBD1, 6 bases. Deletions cut 5 bases from V and 3 bases from J, with 14 bases between. Germline loops: CDR1 MNHEY, CDR2 SMNVEV (reference sequence). The CDR3 is 14 residues long. The CDR3 DNA reads as TGTGCCAGCAGTCGGATCCTGGACAGCTACGAGCAGTACTTC. This gives the protein CASSRILDSYEQYF.

This clonotype was seen a few times. The rearrangement joins TRBV4-1 to TRBJ1-1, with D unclear. The CDR3 length is 16 residues. Germline V CDR1 and CDR2: MGHRA, YSYEKL. Trimming cost V 1 base and J 0 bases, with 12 bases left between them. CDR3 residues: CASSQVTGSLNTEAFF. CDR3 DNA: TGCGCCAGCAGCCAAGTTACCGGGTCATTGAACACTGAAGCTTTCTTT.

The table lists this clonotype with many counts. V usage is TRBV6-6 and J usage is TRBJ2-1, with D tentatively TRBD2 (6 bases). V lost 10 bases to trimming and J lost 6 bases, with 16 bases between them. CDR1 and CDR2 from the germline V gene are MNHNY and SVGAGI (reference sequence). This CDR3 region has 13 residues. The CDR3 DNA follows: TGTGCCACCAGCCCTACCGGGGGCAATGAGCAGTTCTTC. It encodes CATSPTGGNEQFF.

This clonotype has ten or more counts. The chain carries TRBV4-3 and TRBJ2-7; TRBD2 matches 7 bases. From germline, CDR1 is LGHNA and CDR2 YSLEER. The CDR3 length is 17 residues. Trimming at V came to 0 bases and at J to 4 bases, leaving 12 bases not matched to a gene. The CDR3 is CASSQDSKRESSYEQYF. DNA of the CDR3: TGCGCCAGCAGCCAAGATTCAAAGCGGGAATCTTCGTACGAGCAGTACTTC.